Listed below are T cell receptor beta chains from one sample, sequenced in a study of OX40 agonist ivuxolimab in advanced cancers. Profiling relied on immunoSEQ multiplex PCR, and the TCRdb table lists in-frame clones only, not all of them. The sample yields approximately 100,000 clones, less than 95% seen once. The sequencing here drew on CD4+ or CD8+ T cells sorted from blood, taken in a trial of the OX40 agonist ivuxolimab. These receptors were collected from an adult with an advanced solid tumor such as melanoma, head and neck, liver or kidney cancer. Each CDR3 is given with its conserved first and last residue.

j_call v_call cdr3_aa
TRBJ2-7 TRBV6-6 CATSPGTSRGREQYF
TRBJ2-1 TRBV10-3 CAISASGTSGPSYNEQFF
TRBJ2-2 TRBV7-3 CASSYRQTGELFF
TRBJ1-3 TRBV9 CASSVGDRSSGNTIYF
TRBJ1-1 TRBV28 CASTLKGQRAFF
TRBJ2-7 TRBV30 CAWSPQGQDQYF
TRBJ1-2 TRBV28 CASSLSGRGNYGYTF
TRBJ1-3 TRBV6-6 CASSYTGDRNTIYF
TRBJ2-7 TRBV18 CASSRDQGPYEQYF
TRBJ1-5 TRBV7-9 CASSLGGALGQPQHF
TRBJ1-4 TRBV4-1 CASSQNRNGANEKLFF
TRBJ1-2 TRBV28 CASSLSGNYGYTF
TRBJ2-5 TRBV5-5 CASSLPRDQETQYF
TRBJ2-1 TRBV7-3 CASSFGGRFNEQFF
TRBJ2-7 TRBV11-2 CASSRLAGPYEQYF
TRBJ2-1 TRBV11-2 CASSSGTSNYNEQFF
TRBJ2-1 TRBV4-2 CASSQGRVSFDEQFF
TRBJ2-1 TRBV7-3 CASSVGLAGVEQFF
TRBJ2-2 TRBV5-6 CASSLVLADTGELFF
TRBJ2-3 TRBV7-2 CASSRGGRERNTQYF
TRBJ2-5 TRBV7-2 CASSLAGEGTQYF
TRBJ2-2 TRBV5-4 CASSPSPASRNTGELFF
TRBJ2-1 TRBV4-2 CASSPPTSDEQFF
TRBJ2-7 TRBV4-2 CASSQVTSGRAGEQYF
NA TRBV5-6 CASSLPATEYEQYF
TRBJ2-7 TRBV6-6 CASSFSAGGTYEQYF
TRBJ2-5 TRBV7-9 CASSLLGVETQYF
TRBJ2-3 TRBV11-2 CASSSLIPSTDTQYF
TRBJ2-5 TRBV4-1 CASSRRGRALTETQYF
TRBJ2-1 TRBV6-6 CASSYSLDAAIEQFF
TRBJ1-1 TRBV28 CASSPSTGKGTEAFF
TRBJ1-5 TRBV19 CASRRTGGGEPQHF
TRBJ2-2 TRBV6-5 CASQGAGELFF
TRBJ2-1 TRBV19 CASSAGQGARGTKLYNEQFF
TRBJ2-3 TRBV28 CASNEGGGPDTQYF
TRBJ2-7 TRBV4-3 CASSYGLAGGPYEQYF
TRBJ2-1 TRBV4-1 CASSPSPRSNEQFF
TRBJ2-2 TRBV19 CASTPRAGRNTGELFF
TRBJ2-7 TRBV13 CASSPGDRPRTRAYEQYF
TRBJ1-4 TRBV4-2 CASSRQIRLLEEKLFF
TRBJ2-7 TRBV2 CASRFLAGGSYEQYF
TRBJ2-1 TRBV10-3 CAIMTQGNNEQFF
TRBJ2-3 TRBV7-2 CASSLGLASSTDTQYF
TRBJ2-2 TRBV7-7 CASADMQFGELFF
TRBJ2-4 TRBV30 CAWSVPGSKNIQYF
TRBJ1-5 TRBV7-2 CASTNRAGQPQHF
TRBJ2-7 TRBV2 CASSERGQGAYEQYF